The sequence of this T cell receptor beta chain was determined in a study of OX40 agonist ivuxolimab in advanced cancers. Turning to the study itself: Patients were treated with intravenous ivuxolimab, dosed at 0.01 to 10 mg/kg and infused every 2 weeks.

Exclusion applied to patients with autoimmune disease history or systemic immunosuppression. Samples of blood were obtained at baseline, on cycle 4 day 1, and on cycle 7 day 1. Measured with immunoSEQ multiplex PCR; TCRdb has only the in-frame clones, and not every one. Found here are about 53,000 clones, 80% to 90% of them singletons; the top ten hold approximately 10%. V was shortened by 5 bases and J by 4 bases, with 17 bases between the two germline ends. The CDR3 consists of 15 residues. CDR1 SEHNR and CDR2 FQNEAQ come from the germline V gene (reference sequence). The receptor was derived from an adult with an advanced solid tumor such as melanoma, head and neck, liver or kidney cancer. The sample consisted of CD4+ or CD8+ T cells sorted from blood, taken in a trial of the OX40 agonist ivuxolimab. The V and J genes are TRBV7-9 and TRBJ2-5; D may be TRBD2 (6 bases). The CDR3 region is CASSRLSGSGETQYF. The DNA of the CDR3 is TGTGCCAGCAGCCGATTATCCGGGAGCGGAGAGACCCAGTACTTC.